This T cell receptor (beta chain) appears in the sequencing data of a study of Ad26.COV2.S vaccination and SARS-CoV-2 variants. Sequencing was performed with immunoSEQ multiplex PCR; in TCRdb, only in-frame clones are kept and a portion is missing. The profile shows fewer than 900,000 clones, 89% of them singletons. The length of the CDR3 is 17 residues. Germline assignment: CDR1 SGHRS and CDR2 YFSETQ. Trimming took 1 base from V and 2 from J; bases not matched to a gene: 12. The treatment: roughly 20 received Ad26.COV2.S at low or high dose, single or two shots; about five received placebo; per-sample allocation not given. The study sampled participants on day 63 after the first vaccine or placebo injection.

This receptor was identified in a person between 18 and 65 years old who received the Ad26.COV2.S COVID-19 vaccine or a placebo. The rearrangement joins TRBV5-1 to TRBJ2-7, with 7 positions matching TRBD1. The material was peripheral blood, obtained in a trial of Ad26.COV2.S vaccine versus placebo. The CDR3: CASSLTETGIVTYEQYF. The CDR3, as DNA: TGCGCCAGCAGCTTGACAGAGACAGGGATCGTAACCTACGAGCAGTACTTC. Full variable domain (outside the CDR3, taken from reference TRBV5-1 and TRBJ2-7): KAGVTQTPRYLIKTRGQQVTLSCSPISGHRSVSWYQQTPGQGLQFLFEYFSETQRNKGNFPGRFSGRQFSNSRSEMNVSTLELGDSALYLCASSLTETGIVTYEQYFGPGTRLTVT.